This TCR beta chain stems from a study of blood T cell repertoires in COVID-19. Sequencing used immunoSEQ multiplex PCR; TCRdb keeps in-frame clones, though not all of them. The sample records 350,000 to 450,000 clones, roughly nine tenths being singletons. V lost 1 base, J lost 4 bases, and 2 bases lay in between. This CDR3 region has 12 residues. From germline, CDR1 is SGHDN and CDR2 FVKESK. Sequenced sample: PBMCs or T cells enriched from blood (not recorded which). The sequence derives from a woman in her thirties or forties who had been exposed to COVID-19. This chain connects TRBV14 to TRBJ1-3; D is undetermined. The CDR3 spells CASSQAGNTIYF. The CDR3 coding sequence is TGTGCCAGCAGCCAAGCGGGAAACACCATATATTTT.